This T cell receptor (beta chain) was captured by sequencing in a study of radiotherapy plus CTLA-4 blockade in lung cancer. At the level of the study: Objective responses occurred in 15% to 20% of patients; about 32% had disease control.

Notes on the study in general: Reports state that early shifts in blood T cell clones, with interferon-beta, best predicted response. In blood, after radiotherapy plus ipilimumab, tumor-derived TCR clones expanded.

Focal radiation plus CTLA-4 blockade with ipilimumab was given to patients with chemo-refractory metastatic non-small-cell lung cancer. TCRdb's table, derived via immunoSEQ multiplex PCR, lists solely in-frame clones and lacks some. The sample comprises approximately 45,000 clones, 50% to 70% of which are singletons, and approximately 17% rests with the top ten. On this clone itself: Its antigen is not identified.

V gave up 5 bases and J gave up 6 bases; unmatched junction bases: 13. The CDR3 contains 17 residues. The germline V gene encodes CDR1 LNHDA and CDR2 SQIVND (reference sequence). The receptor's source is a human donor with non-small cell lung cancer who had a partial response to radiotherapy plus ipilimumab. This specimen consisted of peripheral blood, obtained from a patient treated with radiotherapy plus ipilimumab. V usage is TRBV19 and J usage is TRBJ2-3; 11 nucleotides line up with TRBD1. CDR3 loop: CASSVPSLRDRGDTQYF. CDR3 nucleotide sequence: TGTGCCAGTAGTGTCCCATCACTCCGGGACAGGGGGGATACGCAGTATTTT.